The 30 T cell receptor beta chains listed next were all sequenced from one sample in a study of T cells in Graves' hyperthyroidism and ophthalmopathy. Authors of the study amplified TCR beta CDR3 regions from RNA transcripts. The HTBI primer set was used in a first-round RT-PCR of the TCR CDR3. TCRdb re-called the multiplex PCR reads with MiXCR, one entry per CDR3 protein. The table includes around 290,000 distinct CDR3 sequences, about 18% detected once. The specimen was blood. The receptors come from a woman aged 55 to 70 with Graves' ophthalmopathy.

This clonotype was counted ten times or more. The J gene is TRBJ1-4, the V gene TRBV6-5; no definite D call. Germline values: CDR1 MNHEY, CDR2 SVGAGI. The CDR3 has 14 amino acids. Trimming stripped 0 bases from V and 8 bases from J, with 10 bases between. CDR3 sequence: CASSYSWFSEKLFF. DNA of the CDR3: TGTGCCAGCAGTTACTCTTGGTTCAGCGAAAAACTGTTTTTT.

This clonotype was observed at least ten times. This chain connects TRBV27 to TRBJ2-2; 11 bases map to TRBD2. The CDR3 extends over 19 amino acids. Germline CDR1 MNHEY, CDR2 SMNVEV (reference sequence). After removal of 4 bases from V and 4 bases from J, the junction contained 14 bases not matched to a gene. CDR3 residues: CASSSPRTTGLAGTGELFF. CDR3 DNA: TGTGCCAGCAGTTCGCCCCGCACGACAGGACTAGCGGGCACCGGGGAGCTGTTTTTT.

This clonotype was recorded at least ten times. CDR3 sequence (DNA): TGTGCCAGCAGTCTACGGACAGGTTATGGAAACACCATATATTTT. Translation gives CASSLRTGYGNTIYF. The rearrangement links TRBV12-3 or TRBV12-4 to TRBJ1-3; TRBD1 aligns across 7 bases. V was clipped by 5 bases and J by 3 bases; unmatched bases: 7. The CDR3 is made up of 15 amino acids.

This clonotype was counted many times. CDR3 in amino acids: CSARGARASTDTQYF. The CDR3 region has the DNA TGCAGTGCTAGAGGAGCCAGGGCCAGCACAGATACGCAGTATTTT. V and J are TRBV20-1 and TRBJ2-3, with D possibly matching TRBD1 (5 bases). Trimming pared 1 base from V and 0 bases from J, leaving 11 bases between. The CDR3 has 15 residues. Germline CDR1 DFQATT, CDR2 SNEGSKA (reference sequence).

This clonotype was counted only a few times. This sequence joins TRBV19 and TRBJ2-1; the match to TRBD1 covers 8 bases. The CDR3 length is 15 residues. From germline, CDR1 is LNHDA and CDR2 SQIVND (reference sequence). Trimming removed 5 bases from V and 9 bases from J; junction bases left unmatched: 12. The CDR3 bases are TGTGCCAGTAGTGCTGGACAGGGAATTGGTAGTGAGCAGTTCTTC. It specifies CASSAGQGIGSEQFF. Drawing the rest from reference TRBV19 and TRBJ2-1, the complete variable domain is DGGITQSPKYLFRKEGQNVTLSCEQNLNHDAMYWYRQDPGQGLRLIYYSQIVNDFQKGDIAEGYSVSREKKESFPLTVTSAQKNPTAFYLCASSAGQGIGSEQFFGPGTRLTVL.

This clonotype was seen only a few times. The chain employs TRBV4-2 and TRBJ2-3; TRBD1 agrees at 11 bases. The germline V gene has CDR1 LGHNA and CDR2 YNFKEQ. J was trimmed by 8 bases and V by 0 bases; bases with no gene match: 7. The CDR3 is made up of 16 amino acids. As DNA, the CDR3 is TGTGCCAGCAGCCAAGATTGGGACAGGGGGGGAGGTACGCAGTATTTT. It is translated as CASSQDWDRGGGTQYF.

This clonotype occurred many times. The chain links TRBV11-3 to TRBJ2-1; perhaps TRBD2 as D (5 bases). V was trimmed by 7 bases and J by 6 bases, leaving 19 bases between them. In germline, CDR1 is SGHNT, CDR2 YENEEA. The CDR3 runs to 15 residues. The CDR3 sequence is CASTQKGGSSNEQFF. CDR3 coding DNA: TGTGCCAGCACCCAAAAAGGAGGCAGCAGCAATGAGCAGTTCTTC.

The chain is built from TRBV9 and TRBJ2-5; a weak D match, TRBD1 (6 bases). Between the trimmed V and J ends, which lost 4 bases and 5 bases, there was a span of 21 bases. The germline V gene has CDR1 SGDLS and CDR2 YYNGEE. CDR3 size: 16 residues. The CDR3 region has the DNA TGTGCCAGCAGCCCCAGGGGCCTGACCCTTTGGGAGACCCAGTACTTC. Translated, it gives CASSPRGLTLWETQYF.

This clonotype was counted a few times. A much larger clone differs from this one at a single base, so this may be a read error. CDR3 loop: CASRFPSEETQYF. CDR3 in DNA: TGTGCCAGCAGGTTTCCCTCGGAAGAGACCCAGTACTTC. The J gene is TRBJ2-5, the V gene TRBV7-2; D call uncertain. Germline V gene lookup returns CDR1 SGHTA and CDR2 FQGNSA. V was pared by 6 bases and J by 3 bases, with 11 bases between. The length of the CDR3 is 13 residues.

There are many counts of this clonotype. The CDR3 bases are TGTGCCAGCAGCCCAGAATCAGTAGCTTTCTTT. This translates into CASSPESVAFF. The rearrangement links TRBV7-9 to TRBJ1-1; no firm D call. The CDR3 extends over 11 amino acids. The germline CDR1 and CDR2 sequences are SEHNR and FQNEAQ (reference sequence). The germline V and J ends were trimmed by 5 bases and 10 bases, with 11 bases remaining between them.

This clonotype occurred many times. The chain uses TRBV7-2 and TRBJ2-7; 8 positions agree with TRBD1. Germline CDR1 SGHTA, CDR2 FQGNSA. V lost 6 bases, J lost 0 bases, and 7 bases stayed unmatched. The CDR3 consists of 15 residues. The DNA for the CDR3 is TGTGCCAGCAGTCTGTCCGGGACAGGCTCCTACGAGCAGTACTTC. Amino acid sequence: CASSLSGTGSYEQYF.

The chain has TRBV28 and TRBJ2-3; the D gene is possibly TRBD2 (6 bases). V was cut by 2 bases and J by 2 bases, with 8 bases left in between. The CDR3 is 14 amino acids. Germline V lookup: CDR1 MDHEN, CDR2 SYDVKM. CDR3 in amino acids: CASSLKGLTDTQYF. The CDR3 bases are TGTGCCAGCAGTTTAAAGGGACTCACAGATACGCAGTATTTT. The variable domain in full, with the rest retrieved from reference TRBV28 and TRBJ2-3, is DVKVTQSSRYLVKRTGEKVFLECVQDMDHENMFWYRQDPGLGLRLIYFSYDVKMKEKGDIPEGYSVSREKKERFSLILESASTNQTSMYLCASSLKGLTDTQYFGPGTRLTVL.

At least ten counts were recorded for this clonotype. The genes are TRBV7-2 and TRBJ2-7, with D possibly being TRBD2 (5 bases). Germline CDR1 reads SGHTA; CDR2 reads FQGNSA. The CDR3 totals 16 residues. V lost 0 bases and J lost 0, with 12 bases in between. CDR3 DNA sequence: TGTGCCAGCAGCTTAGCCCCATGGAGGAGCTCCTACGAGCAGTACTTC. It specifies CASSLAPWRSSYEQYF.

This clonotype was observed a single time. The rearrangement uses TRBV2 and TRBJ1-2, with a possible D match to TRBD1 (6 bases). Germline-derived CDR1 and CDR2 are SNHLY and FYNNEI. The CDR3 totals 18 residues. The V end was cut by 0 bases, the J end by 5 bases, with 22 bases between. The CDR3 DNA follows: TGTGCCAGCAGTGAAGCGGGGCCAGGGGATATCACCCATTATGGCTACACCTTC. Its translation: CASSEAGPGDITHYGYTF.

The chain links TRBV5-6 to TRBJ2-7; TRBD1 might be the D (5 bases). The V gene's germline CDR1 is SGHDT and CDR2 YYEEEE. The CDR3 runs 14 residues. Trimming removed 1 base from V and 2 bases from J, with 10 bases in between. CDR3 loop: CASSLLRQPYEQYF. The DNA of the CDR3 is TGTGCCAGCAGCTTGCTGCGACAGCCCTACGAGCAGTACTTC.

This clonotype was observed many times. V is TRBV27 and J is TRBJ2-3, with 15 nucleotides matching TRBD2. Unmatched junction bases numbered 11, after V lost 5 bases and J lost 2 bases. CDR1 is MNHEY, CDR2 SMNVEV, per germline (reference sequence). The CDR3 spans 19 residues. This chain's CDR3 is CASSLMGLAGGGITDTQYF. As DNA, the CDR3 is TGTGCCAGCAGTCTTATGGGACTAGCGGGGGGAGGCATCACAGATACGCAGTATTTT.

This clonotype was found many times. CDR3 DNA sequence: TGTGCCAGCAGTGAAGCCGTCCCGGGACAGGGATCTAATGAAAAACTGTTTTTT. It encodes CASSEAVPGQGSNEKLFF. The V and J genes are TRBV2 and TRBJ1-4; 9 bases line up with TRBD1. The germline V gene encodes CDR1 SNHLY and CDR2 FYNNEI. CDR3 length: 18 amino acids. V shed 0 bases, J shed 3 bases, and the junction held 8 bases outside the gene matches. Drawing the rest from reference TRBV2 and TRBJ1-4, the complete variable domain is EPEVTQTPSHQVTQMGQEVILRCVPISNHLYFYWYRQILGQKVEFLVSFYNNEISEKSEIFDDQFSVERPDGSNFTLKIRSTKLEDSAMYFCASSEAVPGQGSNEKLFFGSGTQLSVL.

The chain employs TRBV4-1 and TRBJ1-4; possibly TRBD1 for D (6 bases). Trimming shortened V by 1 base and J by 8 bases, and 17 bases separated the two germline ends. Germline V gives CDR1 MGHRA, CDR2 YSYEKL. The CDR3 runs to 16 residues. CDR3 coding DNA: TGCGCCAGCAGCCAAGCATCAACAGGGTTAGACGAAAAACTGTTTTTT. The encoded protein is CASSQASTGLDEKLFF.

This clonotype was picked up many times. This chain joins TRBV29-1 and TRBJ1-2; D gene ambiguous. The CDR3 extends over 14 amino acids. Germline CDR1 and CDR2: SQVTM and ANQGSEA. V lost 6 bases and J lost 7, with 21 bases in between. Here the CDR3 DNA reads TGCAGCGTGGCTAGACAAGTGAGGAAGGGTGGCTACACCTTC. Translation gives CSVARQVRKGGYTF.

Only one count was recorded for this clonotype. The chain combines TRBV6-4 with TRBJ2-3; 10 positions agree with TRBD1. V was clipped by 6 bases and J by 4 bases; unmatched bases: 4. The CDR3 runs to 14 residues. CDR1 and CDR2 (germline): MRHNA, SNTAGT. The DNA for the CDR3 is TGTGCCAGCAGCGGGACAGGGGATTCAGATACGCAGTATTTT. Translated: CASSGTGDSDTQYF.

This clonotype was counted many times. This chain links TRBV7-9 with TRBJ1-4, with D possibly being TRBD1 (6 bases). V lost 3 bases to trimming and J lost 7 bases, with 9 bases between them. CDR3 length: 13 amino acids. The germline gives CDR1 SEHNR, CDR2 FQNEAQ (reference sequence). The CDR3 reads CASSFEGGEKLFF. Here the CDR3 DNA reads TGTGCCAGCAGCTTTGAGGGGGGTGAAAAACTGTTTTTT. The complete variable domain, with remaining parts taken from reference TRBV7-9 and TRBJ1-4, reads DTGVSQNPRHKITKRGQNVTFRCDPISEHNRLYWYRQTLGQGPEFLTYFQNEAQLEKSRLLSDRFSAERPKGSFSTLEIQRTEQGDSAMYLCASSFEGGEKLFFGSGTQLSVL.

In its sample, this clonotype was seen a few times. The rearrangement uses TRBV4-1 and TRBJ2-3; D is undetermined. The CDR3 totals 16 residues. The germline gives CDR1 MGHRA, CDR2 YSYEKL. V dropped 6 bases and J dropped 4 bases, with 20 bases sitting between them. DNA of the CDR3: TGCGCCAGCAGTCCCCTGCCCTTCGCCGCCGCAGATACGCAGTATTTT. Translating gives CASSPLPFAAADTQYF.

This clonotype showed up just a few times. The chain links TRBV4-3 to TRBJ2-5, with a possible D match to TRBD1 (6 bases). Trimming cost V 0 bases and J 3 bases, with 17 bases left between them. Germline V gives CDR1 LGHNA, CDR2 YSLEER. The CDR3 runs to 17 residues. The CDR3 DNA reads as TGCGCCAGCAGCCAAGATGTGATCAGGGACACCGAAGAGACCCAGTACTTC. It specifies CASSQDVIRDTEETQYF.

In this sample, this clonotype turned up many times. The V gene is TRBV4-1, the J gene TRBJ2-5; 12 bases agree with TRBD2. Trimming at V came to 4 bases and at J to 7 bases, leaving 7 bases not matched to a gene. The CDR3 extends over 15 amino acids. Germline loops: CDR1 MGHRA, CDR2 YSYEKL. The CDR3 DNA is TGCGCCAGCAGCCCATCTACTAGCGGGGGGAGGACCCAGTACTTC. Protein: CASSPSTSGGRTQYF.

The chain carries TRBV6-1 and TRBJ2-2; 9 bases match TRBD1. Trimming took 11 bases from V and 4 from J; bases not matched to a gene: 5. CDR3 length equals 13 residues. CDR1 MNHNS and CDR2 SASEGT come from the germline V gene. The CDR3 loop reads CALGQGGTGELFF. The CDR3 DNA reads TGTGCCCTGGGACAGGGAGGCACCGGGGAGCTGTTTTTT.

This clonotype was seen repeatedly, ten times or more. This chain connects TRBV20-1 to TRBJ2-1; TRBD1 aligns across 7 bases. V shed 2 bases and J 4 bases; nucleotides not matched to a gene: 14. Germline V gene sequence: CDR1 DFQATT, CDR2 SNEGSKA (reference sequence). CDR3 length: 17 amino acids. DNA of the CDR3: TGCAGTGCTAGACCCCCTGAAGGACAGGTTTTTTACAATGAGCAGTTCTTC. Translated: CSARPPEGQVFYNEQFF.

This chain joins TRBV6-2 or TRBV6-3 and TRBJ2-7, with TRBD1 identical over 10 bases. V was pared by 2 bases and J by 1 base, with 2 bases of the junction left unmatched. The CDR3 totals 15 residues. The germline gives CDR1 MNHEY, CDR2 SVGEGT. CDR3: CASSYGTGESYEQYF. CDR3 in DNA: TGTGCCAGCAGTTACGGGACAGGGGAGTCCTACGAGCAGTACTTC.

The table lists this clonotype with a few counts. V is TRBV5-4 and J is TRBJ1-1; no definite D call. V lost 4 bases to trimming and J lost 2 bases, with 12 bases between them. The V gene's germline CDR1 is SGHNT and CDR2 YYREEE (reference sequence). This CDR3 has 14 residues. The CDR3 loop reads CASSRVDGNTEAFF. In DNA, the CDR3 is TGTGCCAGCAGCCGGGTGGACGGTAACACTGAAGCTTTCTTT.

This clonotype was detected many times. This chain connects TRBV27 to TRBJ1-1; D not resolved. Germline V gives CDR1 MNHEY, CDR2 SMNVEV (reference sequence). The CDR3 consists of 14 residues. V dropped 2 bases and J dropped 0 bases, with 7 bases sitting between them. DNA for the CDR3: TGTGCCAGCAGTTTAGCCAGAATGAACACTGAAGCTTTCTTT. As protein: CASSLARMNTEAFF.

In its sample, this clonotype was seen once. This chain connects TRBV7-9 to TRBJ2-5, with TRBD2 matching 8 bases. The CDR3 is 15 residues long. V trimming: 5 bases; J trimming: 5 bases; junction bases outside the gene matches: 10. The germline gives CDR1 SEHNR, CDR2 FQNEAQ (reference sequence). The CDR3 DNA reads as TGTGCCAGCAGCCTCACTAGCGGCAGAGGGGAGACCCAGTACTTC. This gives the protein CASSLTSGRGETQYF.